This passage covers 30 T cell receptor beta chains from one sample sequenced in a study of blood T cell repertoires in COVID-19. Measured with immunoSEQ multiplex PCR; TCRdb has only the in-frame clones, and not every one. Of approximately 65,000 clones in the sample, under 80% were seen once. Sequenced sample: PBMCs or T cells enriched from blood (not recorded which). These receptors were taken from a woman in her sixties or seventies who had been exposed to COVID-19.

The V and J genes are TRBV15 and TRBJ2-1, with 11 positions matching TRBD2. This CDR3 region has 14 residues. V gave up 8 bases and J gave up 10 bases; unmatched junction bases: 10. Per the germline V gene, CDR1 is LNHNV and CDR2 is YYDKDF (reference sequence). CDR3 protein: CATQAIAGGLEQFF. The DNA of the CDR3 is TGTGCCACCCAGGCTATAGCGGGGGGGTTGGAGCAGTTCTTC.

This rearrangement joins TRBV7-2 to TRBJ2-2; TRBD2 matches 14 bases. This CDR3 comprises 16 residues. V lost 4 bases to trimming and J lost 6 bases; unmatched junction nucleotides: 4. Germline V CDR1 and CDR2: SGHTA, FQGNSA. The DNA of the CDR3 is TGTGCCAGCAGCTGGCCGGGACTAGCGGGAGCCGGGGAGCTGTTTTTT. Protein product: CASSWPGLAGAGELFF.

The V gene is TRBV7-8, the J gene TRBJ2-7; 12 bases are shared with TRBD2. CDR1 and CDR2 (germline): SGHVS, FQNEAQ. The CDR3 consists of 14 residues. V lost 4 bases, J lost 6 bases, and 4 bases stayed unmatched. CDR3 sequence: CASSSLAGGSEQYF. The CDR3 DNA reads as TGTGCCAGCAGCTCCCTAGCGGGAGGGAGCGAGCAGTACTTC.

This clone was recorded a few times. J is TRBJ1-1 and V is TRBV7-9; D is undetermined. Trimming removed 5 bases at V and 4 bases at J, with 17 bases between. Per germline, CDR1 SEHNR and CDR2 FQNEAQ (reference sequence). CDR3 length equals 15 residues. As DNA, the CDR3 is TGTGCCAGCAGCCCTCCGTATCTAGGTTCCACTGAAGCTTTCTTT. Translation: CASSPPYLGSTEAFF. The variable domain in full, completed from reference TRBV7-9 and TRBJ1-1, reads DTGVSQNPRHKITKRGQNVTFRCDPISEHNRLYWYRQTLGQGPEFLTYFQNEAQLEKSRLLSDRFSAERPKGSFSTLEIQRTEQGDSAMYLCASSPPYLGSTEAFFGQGTRLTVV.

This clone was counted between two and nine times. The rearrangement uses TRBV5-5 and TRBJ1-1; 7 positions match TRBD1. Germline values: CDR1 SGHKS, CDR2 YYEKEE (reference sequence). There are 14 residues in the CDR3. V dropped 3 bases and J dropped 4; count of bases not matched to a gene: 6. CDR3 coding DNA: TGTGCCAGCAGCTACGGATCAGGGGGCACTGAAGCTTTCTTT. It encodes CASSYGSGGTEAFF.

The chain joins TRBV7-9 to TRBJ1-1; 7 bases map to TRBD1. The germline V gene encodes CDR1 SEHNR and CDR2 FQNEAQ (reference sequence). V lost 0 bases to trimming and J lost 4 bases; unmatched junction nucleotides: 8. The CDR3 sequence is 16 residues long. The CDR3 DNA reads TGTGCCAGCAGCTTAGCGGGACAGACTGTTAGCACTGAAGCTTTCTTT. This codes for CASSLAGQTVSTEAFF.

This chain links TRBV7-2 with TRBJ1-1; tentatively, D is TRBD1 (5 bases). There are 14 residues in the CDR3. Between the trimmed V and J ends, which lost 5 bases and 1 base, there was a span of 11 bases. The germline V gene has CDR1 SGHTA and CDR2 FQGNSA. This CDR3 is CASSRGGTNTEAFF. For the CDR3, the DNA is TGTGCCAGCAGCCGCGGGGGGACGAACACTGAAGCTTTCTTT. The complete variable domain, with remaining parts taken from reference TRBV7-2 and TRBJ1-1, reads GAGVSQSPSNKVTEKGKDVELRCDPISGHTALYWYRQSLGQGLEFLIYFQGNSAPDKSGLPSDRFSAERTGGSVSTLTIQRTQQEDSAVYLCASSRGGTNTEAFFGQGTRLTVV.

The chain carries TRBV28 and TRBJ1-2; D gene ambiguous. CDR3 length equals 14 residues. Germline CDR1 reads MDHEN; CDR2 reads SYDVKM. V lost 5 bases and J lost 4, with 14 bases in between. This CDR3 reads CASSAARGTYGYTF. CDR3 DNA: TGTGCCAGCAGTGCGGCCCGGGGAACCTATGGCTACACCTTC.

V usage is TRBV15 and J usage is TRBJ1-1, with D uncertain. Trimming left V 1 base short and J 1 base short, with 7 bases between. Germline V gene data show CDR1 as LNHNV and CDR2 as YYDKDF (reference sequence). This CDR3 has 14 amino acids. The CDR3 nucleotides read TGTGCCACCAGCAGAGGCGAGAGGAACACTGAAGCTTTCTTT. Protein sequence: CATSRGERNTEAFF.

This clone has only a few counts. This chain joins TRBV10-2 and TRBJ1-1; no clear D. The CDR3 consists of 15 residues. Germline assignment: CDR1 WSHSY and CDR2 SAAADI. V lost 0 bases and J lost 1, with 9 bases in between. The CDR3 region has the DNA TGCGCCAGCAGTGAGTCTGGCGGCTGGAACACTGAAGCTTTCTTT. Its protein is CASSESGGWNTEAFF.

DNA of the CDR3: TGTGCCAGCAGTCCACCCCAGAGACAGGGAGGAAGGACCGGGGAGCTGTTTTTT. As protein: CASSPPQRQGGRTGELFF. The chain is built from TRBV3-1 (or the pseudogene TRBV3-2) and TRBJ2-2; D might be TRBD1 (7 bases). Germline assignment: CDR1 LGHDT and CDR2 YNNKEL (reference sequence). V was cut by 6 bases and J by 5 bases, with 25 bases left in between. The CDR3 is 18 amino acids.

The chain links TRBV30 to TRBJ1-4; TRBD1 matches 7 bases. Germline CDR1 reads GTSNPN; CDR2 reads SVGIG (reference sequence). The J segment lost 7 bases and the V segment lost 5 bases, leaving 7 bases of the junction unmatched. This CDR3 is 13 amino acids long. The CDR3 is CAWVNRDSEKLFF. The DNA for the CDR3 is TGTGCCTGGGTTAACAGGGACAGTGAAAAACTGTTTTTT.

The CDR3 nucleotides read TGTGCCAGCAGTGGGACAGGGGCGACCTACGAGCAGTACTTC. It codes for CASSGTGATYEQYF. The chain joins TRBV2 to TRBJ2-7; 9 bases line up with TRBD1. V lost 4 bases and J lost 2; bases outside the gene matches: 3. Germline V lookup: CDR1 SNHLY, CDR2 FYNNEI. This CDR3 comprises 14 residues.

The V call is TRBV7-6, the J call TRBJ2-2, with 7 bases that match TRBD1. The CDR3 sequence is 16 residues long. From germline, CDR1 is SGHVS and CDR2 FNYEAQ. Trimming cost V 0 bases and J 5 bases; bases outside gene matches: 6. The CDR3 loop is CASSLAGTGVTGELFF. Here the CDR3 DNA reads TGTGCCAGCAGCTTAGCCGGAACAGGGGTGACCGGGGAGCTGTTTTTT.

The V gene is TRBV9, the J gene TRBJ1-4, with TRBD1 matching over 10 bases. Trimming at V came to 3 bases and at J to 8 bases, leaving 7 bases not matched to a gene. The germline V gene has CDR1 SGDLS and CDR2 YYNGEE. This CDR3 contains 15 residues. The CDR3 sequence is CASSDAGQGNEKLFF. In DNA form, the CDR3 reads TGTGCCAGCAGCGATGCGGGACAGGGGAACGAAAAACTGTTTTTT.

This clone was recorded a few times. The chain couples TRBV7-2 to TRBJ1-2, with D possibly being TRBD1 (5 bases). V was pared by 4 bases and J by 4 bases, with 19 bases between. The germline V gene has CDR1 SGHTA and CDR2 FQGNSA. This CDR3 comprises 16 residues. The CDR3 bases are TGTGCCAGCAGCTCAAATAACGTCGGGGGTGTCTATGGCTACACCTTC. Translation gives CASSSNNVGGVYGYTF.

The chain recombines TRBV13 with TRBJ2-4; TRBD1 might be the D (7 bases). There are 17 residues in the CDR3. Per the germline V gene, CDR1 is PRHDT and CDR2 is FYEKMQ (reference sequence). The V end was cut by 2 bases, the J end by 0 bases, with 14 bases between. CDR3 sequence: CASSLIRQGLAKNIQYF. The CDR3 nucleotides read TGTGCCAGCAGCTTAATTCGACAGGGACTAGCCAAAAACATTCAGTACTTC.

V is TRBV11-2 and J is TRBJ2-1; the match to TRBD1 covers 7 bases. V lost 1 base and J lost 8; bases outside the gene matches: 5. Germline V gene lookup returns CDR1 SGHAT and CDR2 FQNNGV. The CDR3 sequence is 14 residues long. CDR3 sequence: CASSLVTRGHEQFF. As DNA, the CDR3 is TGTGCCAGCAGCTTAGTTACTAGGGGGCATGAGCAGTTCTTC.

The V gene is TRBV24-1, the J gene TRBJ1-4; D unclear. This CDR3 contains 15 residues. Germline V gene sequence: CDR1 KGHDR, CDR2 SFDVKD. V lost 4 bases, J lost 4 bases, and 12 bases lay in between. CDR3 in DNA: TGTGCCACCAGTGACCCTACAGTTAGTAATGAAAAACTGTTTTTT. Protein sequence: CATSDPTVSNEKLFF.

This CDR3 reads CASSQGSLAINEQFF. As DNA, the CDR3 is TGTGCCAGCAGCCAAGGTAGCCTAGCGATCAATGAGCAGTTCTTC. The chain links TRBV4-2 to TRBJ2-1; TRBD2 might be the D (6 bases). Germline-derived CDR1 and CDR2 are LGHNA and YNFKEQ. This CDR3 region has 15 residues. With 1 base removed from V and 6 bases from J, the gap between germline ends came to 13 bases.

The chain has TRBV6-6 and TRBJ1-4; the match to TRBD1 covers 9 bases. V lost 4 bases to trimming and J lost 7 bases; unmatched junction nucleotides: 4. The germline CDR1 and CDR2 sequences are MNHNY and SVGAGI (reference sequence). The CDR3 has 14 residues. The CDR3 DNA reads as TGTGCCAGCAGTTCCGCGACAGGGGGTGAAAAACTGTTTTTT. It specifies CASSSATGGEKLFF.

This clone was counted a few times. The rearrangement uses TRBV6-6 and TRBJ2-3; 9 bases are a match to TRBD1. This CDR3 has 17 amino acids. Germline CDR1 MNHNY, CDR2 SVGAGI (reference sequence). After removal of 5 bases from V and 7 bases from J, the junction contained 16 bases not matched to a gene. The CDR3 loop reads CASSHPTSGQGFYTQYF. CDR3 DNA sequence: TGTGCCAGCAGTCACCCTACCTCGGGACAGGGATTCTATACGCAGTATTTT.

The chain is built from TRBV7-6 and TRBJ1-6; 9 positions match TRBD1. The ends lost 5 bases at V and 14 bases at J; junction bases unmatched: 7. The CDR3 is 13 amino acids. In germline, CDR1 is SGHVS, CDR2 FNYEAQ. CDR3 sequence: CASSKRDREALHF. The DNA of the CDR3 is TGTGCCAGCAGCAAAAGGGACAGGGAGGCCCTCCACTTT.

The chain recombines TRBV7-8 with TRBJ2-7, with D perhaps matching TRBD2 (7 bases). Trimming removed 5 bases from V and 4 bases from J, with 12 bases in between. Germline CDR1 and CDR2: SGHVS and FQNEAQ. The CDR3 spans 13 residues. CDR3 bases: TGTGCCAGCAGCCCAAGGGGGGGGTACGAGCAGTACTTC. This gives the protein CASSPRGGYEQYF.

V and J are TRBV7-8 and TRBJ2-3; TRBD1 matches at 11 bases. The J segment lost 2 bases and the V segment lost 3 bases, leaving 7 bases of the junction unmatched. Looked up from germline, CDR1 is SGHVS and CDR2 is FQNEAQ. The CDR3 covers 17 residues. Written as DNA, the CDR3 is TGTGCCAGCAGCTTCCTCCGGGGACAGGGGGACACAGATACGCAGTATTTT. Its translation is CASSFLRGQGDTDTQYF.

The chain recombines TRBV28 with TRBJ1-5; TRBD1 matches at 12 bases. Germline V gene sequence: CDR1 MDHEN, CDR2 SYDVKM. The trim removed 7 bases at V and 9 bases at J, leaving 10 bases unmatched. The CDR3 is made up of 15 amino acids. Written as DNA, the CDR3 is TGTGCCAGCACCGGGACAGGGGGCGCAGGGAGGCCCCAGCATTTT. Amino acid sequence: CASTGTGGAGRPQHF.

The rearrangement joins TRBV7-6 to TRBJ2-1; 7 bases are a match to TRBD2. This CDR3 is 16 amino acids long. With 0 bases clipped from V and 0 bases from J, the junction kept 2 bases outside the gene matches. Germline V CDR1 and CDR2: SGHVS, FNYEAQ. Here the CDR3 reads CASSLARGSSYNEQFF. CDR3 nucleotide sequence: TGTGCCAGCAGCTTAGCGCGGGGGAGCTCCTACAATGAGCAGTTCTTC.

The chain couples TRBV19 to TRBJ2-2; 8 nucleotides match TRBD1. V was clipped by 7 bases and J by 6 bases; unmatched bases: 7. The CDR3 extends over 14 amino acids. Germline CDR1 and CDR2: LNHDA and SQIVND (reference sequence). In DNA form, the CDR3 reads TGTGCCAGTAAAGGCCAGGGGGCATCCGGGGAGCTGTTTTTT. It is translated as CASKGQGASGELFF.

V is TRBV5-1 and J is TRBJ2-1; 9 bases map to TRBD1. V was pared by 2 bases and J by 4 bases, with 7 bases of the junction left unmatched. The length of the CDR3 is 16 residues. Germline CDR1 and CDR2: SGHRS and YFSETQ. CDR3 nucleotides: TGCGCCAGCAGCTTATCCGGGACAGGGAGGTACAATGAGCAGTTCTTC. Its translation is CASSLSGTGRYNEQFF.

V usage is TRBV20-1 and J usage is TRBJ2-1; possibly TRBD2 for D (6 bases). The V gene lost 7 bases and the J gene lost 10 bases, with 14 bases spanning the gap. This CDR3 region has 11 residues. The V gene's germline CDR1 is DFQATT and CDR2 SNEGSKA (reference sequence). Here the CDR3 reads CSGGPAGEQFF. As DNA, the CDR3 is TGCAGTGGGGGTCCCGCGGGGGAGCAGTTCTTC.